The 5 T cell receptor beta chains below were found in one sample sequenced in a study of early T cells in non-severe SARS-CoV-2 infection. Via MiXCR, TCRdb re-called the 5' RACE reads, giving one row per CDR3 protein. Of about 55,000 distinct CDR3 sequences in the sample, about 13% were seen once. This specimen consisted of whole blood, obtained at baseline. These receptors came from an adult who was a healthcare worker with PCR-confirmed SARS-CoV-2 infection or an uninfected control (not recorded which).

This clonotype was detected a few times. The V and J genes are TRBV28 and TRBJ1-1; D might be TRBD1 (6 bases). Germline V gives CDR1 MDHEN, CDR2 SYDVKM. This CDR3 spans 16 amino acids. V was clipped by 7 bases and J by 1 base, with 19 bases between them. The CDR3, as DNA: TGTGCCAGCATCCTCCGGGGGGGGCCAAGGAACACTGAAGCTTTCTTT. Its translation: CASILRGGPRNTEAFF.

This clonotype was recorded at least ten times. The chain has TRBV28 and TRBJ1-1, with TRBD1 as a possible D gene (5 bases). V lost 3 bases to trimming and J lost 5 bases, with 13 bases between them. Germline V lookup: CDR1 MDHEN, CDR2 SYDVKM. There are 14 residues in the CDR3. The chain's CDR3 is CASSFQGGRTEAFF. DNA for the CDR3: TGTGCCAGCAGTTTCCAGGGAGGACGGACTGAAGCTTTCTTT.

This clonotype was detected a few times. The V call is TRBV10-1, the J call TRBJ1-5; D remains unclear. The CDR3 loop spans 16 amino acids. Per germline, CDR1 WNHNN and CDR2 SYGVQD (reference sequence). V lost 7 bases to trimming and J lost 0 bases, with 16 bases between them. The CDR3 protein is CASTRRQDYSNQPQHF. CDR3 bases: TGCGCCAGCACCCGGAGGCAGGATTATAGCAATCAGCCCCAGCATTTT.

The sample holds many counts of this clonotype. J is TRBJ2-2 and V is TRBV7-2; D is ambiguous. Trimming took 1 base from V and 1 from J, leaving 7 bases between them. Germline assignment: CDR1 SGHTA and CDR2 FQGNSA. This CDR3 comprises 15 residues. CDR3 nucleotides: TGTGCCAGCAGCTTAGGACGAGGGAACACCGGGGAGCTGTTTTTT. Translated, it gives CASSLGRGNTGELFF.

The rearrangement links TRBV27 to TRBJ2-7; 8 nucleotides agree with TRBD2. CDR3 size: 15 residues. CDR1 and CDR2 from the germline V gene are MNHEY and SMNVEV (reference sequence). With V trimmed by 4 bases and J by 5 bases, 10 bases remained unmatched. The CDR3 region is CASSSGLALRDEQYF. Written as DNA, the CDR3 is TGTGCCAGCAGTTCCGGACTAGCCCTAAGGGACGAGCAGTACTTC.